These T cell receptor beta chains were read from a single sample in a study of T cell responses to AZD1222 COVID-19 vaccine. The method was immunoSEQ multiplex PCR; TCRdb's version includes in-frame clones alone and lacks a portion of them. The sample has 90,000 to 150,000 clones, about nine tenths seen once. The sequenced sample was peripheral blood, obtained on day 0 of AZD1222 vaccination. The receptor set was obtained from an adult in good health. CDR3s include the opening cysteine and the closing phenylalanine or tryptophan. Each record gives: D gene, clone size, V gene, J gene, CDR3 protein, CDR3 DNA. D genes are given only for firm matches. The size field is filled for only some rows; it gives once, few, many or a size class.

D gene: TRBD1; clone size: few; V gene: TRBV5-5; J gene: TRBJ1-2; CDR3 protein: CASSAPGQGSYGYTF; CDR3 DNA: TGTGCCAGCAGCGCACCGGGACAGGGATCCTATGGCTACACCTTC
D gene: -; clone size: -; V gene: TRBV3-1/TRBV3-2; J gene: TRBJ2-5; CDR3 protein: CASSQGTLGRSETQYF; CDR3 DNA: TGTGCCAGCAGCCAAGGGACACTAGGGAGGAGTGAGACCCAGTACTTC
D gene: -; clone size: -; V gene: TRBV2; J gene: TRBJ2-5; CDR3 protein: CASRSGGAETQYF; CDR3 DNA: TGTGCCAGCAGGTCGGGGGGCGCGGAGACCCAGTACTTC
D gene: TRBD2; clone size: -; V gene: TRBV6-4; J gene: TRBJ2-1; CDR3 protein: CASSETGGSYNEQFF; CDR3 DNA: TGTGCCAGCAGTGAGACGGGGGGATCCTACAATGAGCAGTTCTTC
D gene: TRBD1; clone size: once; V gene: TRBV7-2; J gene: TRBJ1-2; CDR3 protein: CASSWDSSYGYTF; CDR3 DNA: TGTGCCAGCAGCTGGGACAGCTCCTATGGCTACACCTTC
D gene: TRBD1; clone size: -; V gene: TRBV18; J gene: TRBJ1-2; CDR3 protein: CASSPGTGRVDGYTF; CDR3 DNA: TGTGCCAGCTCACCTGGGACAGGGCGGGTGGATGGCTACACCTTC
D gene: -; clone size: -; V gene: TRBV2; J gene: TRBJ1-2; CDR3 protein: CASSGQANYGYTF; CDR3 DNA: TGTGCCAGCAGTGGACAGGCTAACTATGGCTACACCTTC
D gene: -; clone size: -; V gene: TRBV9; J gene: TRBJ1-6; CDR3 protein: CASSGHQNSPLHF; CDR3 DNA: TGTGCCAGCAGTGGACACCAAAATTCACCCCTCCACTTT
D gene: TRBD1; clone size: -; V gene: TRBV29-1; J gene: TRBJ2-2; CDR3 protein: CSVVQGASNTGELFF; CDR3 DNA: TGCAGCGTTGTACAGGGGGCGAGTAACACCGGGGAGCTGTTTTTT
D gene: -; clone size: -; V gene: TRBV9; J gene: TRBJ2-7; CDR3 protein: CASSVAAGALYEQYF; CDR3 DNA: TGTGCCAGCAGCGTAGCGGCAGGGGCCCTCTACGAGCAGTACTTC
D gene: -; clone size: few; V gene: TRBV29-1; J gene: TRBJ1-2; CDR3 protein: CSVEPRTGYTF; CDR3 DNA: TGCAGCGTTGAACCAAGAACGGGCTACACCTTC